A single sample gave rise to the 20 T cell receptor beta chains below, sequenced in a study of neurological immune-mediated disorders. MiXCR, run by TCRdb on the 5' RACE reads, gives a single entry per CDR3 protein. This sample has tens of thousands of distinct CDR3 sequences; just over 2.5% occur once, and the top ten carry roughly 1.2%. Specimen: PBMCs. These receptors all come from a woman aged 30 to 39 with multiple sclerosis.

In this sample, this clonotype turned up many times. The genes are TRBV5-1 and TRBJ2-2; D may be TRBD1 (6 bases). The germline gives CDR1 SGHRS, CDR2 YFSETQ. This CDR3 is built from 13 residues. V gave up 2 bases and J gave up 8 bases, with 10 bases separating them. CDR3 region: CASSFQGLGELFF. The CDR3 nucleotides read TGCGCCAGCAGCTTCCAGGGGCTAGGGGAGCTGTTTTTT.

This clonotype was seen ten or more times. This chain links TRBV7-9 with TRBJ2-7; D is possibly TRBD2 (5 bases). V was cut by 1 base and J by 2 bases, with 15 bases left in between. Germline V lookup: CDR1 SEHNR, CDR2 FQNEAQ (reference sequence). The CDR3 sequence is 16 residues long. The CDR3 DNA follows: TGTGCCAGCAGCTTAGGATACGGGGAAGCAGCCTACGAGCAGTACTTC. Translated: CASSLGYGEAAYEQYF.

This clonotype was found many times. The rearrangement joins TRBV20-1 to TRBJ1-2, with D unresolved. Trimming stripped 3 bases from V and 8 bases from J, with 16 bases between. This CDR3 spans 13 amino acids. Germline-derived CDR1 and CDR2 are DFQATT and SNEGSKA (reference sequence). The CDR3 sequence: CSASPPWIGGYTF. The CDR3 nucleotides read TGCAGTGCTAGCCCCCCTTGGATTGGCGGCTACACCTTC.

This clonotype appeared many times. This rearrangement joins TRBV5-1 to TRBJ1-5, with a weak D call TRBD1 (5 bases). Germline assignment: CDR1 SGHRS and CDR2 YFSETQ. The V end lost 0 bases, the J end lost 4 bases, and 11 bases lay between the germline ends. The length of the CDR3 is 15 residues. The CDR3 region is CASSLEGAGNQPQHF. The DNA of the CDR3 is TGCGCCAGCAGCTTGGAAGGGGCTGGTAATCAGCCCCAGCATTTT. The full variable domain, completed using reference TRBV5-1 and TRBJ1-5, is KAGVTQTPRYLIKTRGQQVTLSCSPISGHRSVSWYQQTPGQGLQFLFEYFSETQRNKGNFPGRFSGRQFSNSRSEMNVSTLELGDSALYLCASSLEGAGNQPQHFGDGTRLSIL.

This clonotype showed up many times. The chain joins TRBV5-1 to TRBJ2-1, with D possibly being TRBD1 (5 bases). The CDR3 totals 15 residues. Germline V gives CDR1 SGHRS, CDR2 YFSETQ. V was shortened by 0 bases and J by 9 bases, with 16 bases between the two germline ends. The CDR3, as DNA: TGCGCCAGCAGCTTGGCAGGGTACCTCCAAGGTGAGCAGTTCTTC. It encodes CASSLAGYLQGEQFF.

This clonotype was counted at least ten times. This chain joins TRBV20-1 and TRBJ2-3, with TRBD2 identical over 8 bases. The CDR3 runs 15 residues. Per germline, CDR1 DFQATT and CDR2 SNEGSKA (reference sequence). Unmatched junction bases numbered 13, after V lost 6 bases and J lost 5 bases. The CDR3 loop reads CSATRRDGGGDTQYF. CDR3 DNA sequence: TGCAGTGCAACTCGCCGGGACGGGGGGGGAGATACGCAGTATTTT.

This clonotype has at least ten counts. The chain joins TRBV27 to TRBJ1-1; no reliable D call. V lost 3 bases and J lost 6, with 14 bases in between. CDR3 length: 14 residues. Germline CDR1 reads MNHEY; CDR2 reads SMNVEV (reference sequence). The CDR3: CASSLSGAFPEAFF. The CDR3 DNA reads TGTGCCAGCAGTTTGAGCGGTGCTTTCCCTGAAGCTTTCTTT.

This clonotype was detected many times. V is TRBV27 and J is TRBJ2-1, with 11 bases fitting TRBD2. J gave up 2 bases and V 6 bases, and 6 bases lay outside the gene matches. The CDR3 covers 16 residues. The germline gives CDR1 MNHEY, CDR2 SMNVEV (reference sequence). The CDR3 sequence: CASSATSGTPYNEQFF. The CDR3 DNA reads TGTGCCAGCAGCGCGACTAGCGGGACTCCCTACAATGAGCAGTTCTTC.

This clonotype came up many times. The chain combines TRBV29-1 with TRBJ2-7; a weak D match, TRBD2 (5 bases). This CDR3 contains 12 residues. V shed 6 bases and J shed 7 bases, with 16 bases lying between them. Germline values: CDR1 SQVTM, CDR2 ANQGSEA. The CDR3: CSVDTLGGEQYF. CDR3 DNA: TGCAGCGTAGACACCCTCGGCGGGGAGCAGTACTTC.

At least ten counts were recorded for this clonotype. One end of the junction is discordant with germline, which a read error may explain. V and J are TRBV7-2 and TRBJ2-1; 10 nucleotides line up with TRBD2. The CDR3 contains 12 residues. Germline CDR1 SGHTA, CDR2 FQGNSA. The CDR3 is CASSLGLAEAYF. The CDR3 bases are TGTGCCAGCAGCCTCGGACTAGCGGAGGCCTATTTC. Together with reference TRBV7-2 and TRBJ2-1, the CDR3 gives the full variable domain: GAGVSQSPSNKVTEKGKDVELRCDPISGHTALYWYRQSLGQGLEFLIYFQGNSAPDKSGLPSDRFSAERTGGSVSTLTIQRTQQEDSAVYLCASSLGLAEAYFGPGTRLTVL.

The CDR3: CASIGYRVTEAFF. CDR3 coding DNA: TGTGCCAGTATCGGGTACAGGGTAACTGAAGCTTTCTTT. The rearrangement links TRBV19 to TRBJ1-1, with a tentative D call TRBD1 (6 bases). The CDR3 has 13 residues. V was cut by 7 bases and J by 5 bases, with 14 bases left in between. Germline values: CDR1 LNHDA, CDR2 SQIVND (reference sequence).

In its sample, this clonotype was seen many times. The chain uses TRBV20-1 and TRBJ1-6; a weak D match, TRBD1 (6 bases). The V and J ends lost 3 bases and 10 bases respectively, with 16 bases between them. In germline, CDR1 is DFQATT, CDR2 SNEGSKA (reference sequence). The CDR3 length is 14 residues. The CDR3 is CSARATGAGSPLHF. Here the CDR3 DNA reads TGCAGTGCTAGGGCGACAGGAGCAGGGTCACCCCTCCACTTT.

This clonotype was counted between two and nine times. The J gene is TRBJ1-5, the V gene TRBV5-5; a weak D match, TRBD1 (6 bases). CDR1 is SGHKS and CDR2 is YYEKEE in the germline V gene (reference sequence). The CDR3 contains 15 residues. Trimming cost V 0 bases and J 9 bases, with 16 bases left between them. Here the CDR3 DNA reads TGTGCCAGCAGCTTGGACAGGGACTCCGCGACGCCCCAGCATTTT. Residues: CASSLDRDSATPQHF.

This clonotype was counted only a few times. This may stem from a read error, because a much larger clone lies one nucleotide away. V usage is TRBV4-3 and J usage is TRBJ2-3; D not certain. There are 14 residues in the CDR3. The V gene lost 0 bases and the J gene lost 0 bases, with 4 bases spanning the gap. Looked up from germline, CDR1 is LGHNA and CDR2 is YSLEER. CDR3 loop: CASSQDMSTDTQYF. Written as DNA, the CDR3 is TGCGCCAGCAGCCAAGACATGAGCACAGATACGCAGTATTTT.

This clonotype was picked up many times. This rearrangement joins TRBV29-1 to TRBJ1-4; D is unclear. V lost 1 base and J lost 8, with 11 bases in between. Germline CDR1 is SQVTM and CDR2 is ANQGSEA. This CDR3 has 13 residues. The CDR3 is CSVEGAGGEKLFF. The CDR3, as DNA: TGCAGCGTTGAAGGGGCGGGTGGAGAAAAACTGTTTTTT.

This clonotype has at least ten counts. CDR3 region: CASSYVIWGTEAFF. The CDR3 bases are TGTGCCAGCAGTTACGTCATATGGGGGACTGAAGCTTTCTTT. The rearrangement uses TRBV28 and TRBJ1-1; D is possibly TRBD1 (5 bases). The germline V and J ends were trimmed by 4 bases and 5 bases, with 14 bases remaining between them. The CDR3 length is 14 residues. From germline, CDR1 is MDHEN and CDR2 SYDVKM.

This clonotype was seen many times. V and J are TRBV11-3 and TRBJ1-1; D call uncertain. The CDR3 runs to 13 residues. CDR1 and CDR2 (germline): SGHNT, YENEEA. Trimming stripped 2 bases from V and 7 bases from J, with 11 bases between. This CDR3 reads CASSLYRAGEAFF. The CDR3 DNA reads as TGTGCCAGCAGCTTATATCGGGCCGGTGAAGCTTTCTTT.

Many counts were recorded for this clonotype. The V call is TRBV7-9, the J call TRBJ2-3; no clear D gene. The V and J ends lost 5 bases and 2 bases respectively, with 2 bases between them. This CDR3 is 11 amino acids long. Germline CDR1 SEHNR, CDR2 FQNEAQ (reference sequence). This CDR3 reads CASSVTDTQYF. The CDR3 DNA reads as TGTGCCAGCAGCGTCACAGATACGCAGTATTTT.

This clonotype was detected ten times or more. V and J are TRBV6-2 or TRBV6-3 and TRBJ2-1; possibly TRBD2 for D (5 bases). Germline CDR1 and CDR2: MNHEY and SVGEGT. The V gene lost 6 bases and the J gene lost 7 bases, with 10 bases spanning the gap. This CDR3 has 12 amino acids. The CDR3 DNA is TGTGCCAGCAGCAAACTAGGGAATGAGCAGTTCTTC. Translation: CASSKLGNEQFF.

There are many counts of this clonotype. The chain joins TRBV4-3 to TRBJ1-3; D is possibly TRBD1 (6 bases). Trimming took off 4 bases at V and 0 bases at J, with 19 bases between the two ends. In germline, CDR1 is LGHNA, CDR2 YSLEER. The length of the CDR3 is 18 residues. The CDR3 DNA sequence: TGCGCCAGCAGCCCCTCCCGGGCGGGGGCATCCTCTGGAAACACCATATATTTT. Its translation is CASSPSRAGASSGNTIYF.